This record looks at one TCR beta chain sequence and its context. The antigen is unknown. This sample was taken from a study of T cells expressing NK-cell markers. Overall study context: The TCR beta repertoires originated in sorted CD3+CD56+NKG2C+, CD3+CD56+NKG2C- and CD3+CD56-NKG2C+ T cells. Seven HCMV-seropositive donors and one seronegative donor made up the eight sequenced donors.

Whole-study findings and limits: The CD3+CD56-NKG2C+ fraction was also led by these clonotypes in a few donors.

Production of TCR beta cDNA relied on 5'RACE template switching with UMIs. TCRdb re-called the 5' RACE reads; one entry per CDR3 protein, DNA not given. The sample data list 150,000 to 170,000 distinct CDR3 sequences. CDR3 length: 15 residues. Germline CDR1 reads SNHLY; CDR2 reads FYNNEI. This rearrangement joins TRBV2 to TRBJ1-3. The receptor was isolated from a woman aged 45-59 years in good health. The sample was blood T cells: a sorted CD56 or NKG2C T cell subset, CD4+ or CD8+ T cells, or bulk PBMC T cells (not recorded which). This CDR3 reads CASSEVWGTGNTIYF. Using reference TRBV2 and TRBJ1-3 for the parts outside the CDR3, the full variable domain is EPEVTQTPSHQVTQMGQEVILRCVPISNHLYFYWYRQILGQKVEFLVSFYNNEISEKSEIFDDQFSVERPDGSNFTLKIRSTKLEDSAMYFCASSEVWGTGNTIYFGEGSWLTVV.